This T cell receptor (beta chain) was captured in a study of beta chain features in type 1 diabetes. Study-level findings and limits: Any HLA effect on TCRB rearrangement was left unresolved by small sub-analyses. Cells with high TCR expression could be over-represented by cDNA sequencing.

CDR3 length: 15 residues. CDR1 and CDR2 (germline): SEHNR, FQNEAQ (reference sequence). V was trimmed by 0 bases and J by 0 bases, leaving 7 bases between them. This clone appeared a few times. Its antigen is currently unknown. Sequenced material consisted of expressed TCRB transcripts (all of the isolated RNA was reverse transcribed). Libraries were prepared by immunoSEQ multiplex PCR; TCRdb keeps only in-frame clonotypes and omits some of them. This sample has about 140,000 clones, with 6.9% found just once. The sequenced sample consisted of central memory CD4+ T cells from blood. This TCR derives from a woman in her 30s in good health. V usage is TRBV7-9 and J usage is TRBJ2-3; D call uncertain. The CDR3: CASSLAGTSTDTQYF. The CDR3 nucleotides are TGTGCCAGCAGCTTAGCCGGTACTAGCACAGATACGCAGTATTTT.